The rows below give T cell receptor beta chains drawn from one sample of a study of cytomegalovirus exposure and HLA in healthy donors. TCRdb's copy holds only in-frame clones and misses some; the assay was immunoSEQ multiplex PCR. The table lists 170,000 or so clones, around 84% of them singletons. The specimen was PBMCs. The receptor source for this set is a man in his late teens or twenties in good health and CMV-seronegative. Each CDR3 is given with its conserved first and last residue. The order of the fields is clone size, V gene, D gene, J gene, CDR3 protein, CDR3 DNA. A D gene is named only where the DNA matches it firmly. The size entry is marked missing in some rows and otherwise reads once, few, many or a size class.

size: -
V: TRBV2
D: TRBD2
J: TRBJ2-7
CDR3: CASEGASGGPSQYF
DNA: TGTGCCAGCGAGGGGGCTAGCGGGGGGCCTTCGCAGTACTTC

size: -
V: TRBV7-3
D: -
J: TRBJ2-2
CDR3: CASSYQRDSNTGELFF
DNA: TGTGCCAGCAGCTACCAACGGGACTCGAACACCGGGGAGCTGTTTTTT

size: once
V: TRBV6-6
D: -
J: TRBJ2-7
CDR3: CASSLTHYEQYF
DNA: TGTGCCAGCAGTTTAACTCACTACGAGCAGTACTTC

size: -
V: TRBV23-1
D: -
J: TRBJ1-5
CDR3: CASSQLKGGHQPQHF
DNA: TGCGCCAGCAGTCAATTAAAGGGAGGGCATCAGCCCCAGCATTTT

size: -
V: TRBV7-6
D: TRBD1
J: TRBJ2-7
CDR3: CASSLDRGVGEQYF
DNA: TGTGCCAGCAGCTTGGACAGGGGGGTAGGCGAGCAGTACTTC

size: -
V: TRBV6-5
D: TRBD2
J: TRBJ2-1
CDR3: CASRSTSGGYNEQFF
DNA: TGTGCCAGCAGGTCGACTAGCGGGGGCTACAATGAGCAGTTCTTC

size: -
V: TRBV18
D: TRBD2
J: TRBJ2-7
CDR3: CASSPSGLAGAREQYF
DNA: TGTGCCAGCTCACCGAGCGGACTAGCGGGGGCCCGGGAGCAGTACTTC

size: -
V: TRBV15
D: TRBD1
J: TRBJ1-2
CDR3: CATSRDLAGGMEGYTF
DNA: TGTGCCACCAGCAGAGATCTCGCAGGGGGGATGGAAGGCTACACCTTC

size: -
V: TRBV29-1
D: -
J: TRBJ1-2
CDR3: CSVTEPDRPNYGYTF
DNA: TGCAGCGTTACTGAACCGGACAGACCGAACTATGGCTACACCTTC

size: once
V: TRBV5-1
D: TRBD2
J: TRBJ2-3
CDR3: CASSSRTSGRITDTQYF
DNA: TGCGCCAGCAGCTCCCGGACTAGCGGGAGGATTACAGATACGCAGTATTTT

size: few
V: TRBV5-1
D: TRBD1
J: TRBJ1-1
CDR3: CASSFRGQGWRNTEAFF
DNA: TGCGCCAGCAGCTTCCGGGGACAGGGATGGAGGAACACTGAAGCTTTCTTT

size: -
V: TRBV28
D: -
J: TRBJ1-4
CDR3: CASSSPGTRNEKLFF
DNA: TGTGCCAGCAGTTCCCCCGGGACACGGAATGAAAAACTGTTTTTT

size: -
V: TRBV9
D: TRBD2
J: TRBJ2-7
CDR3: CASSPSGRAAYEQYF
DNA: TGTGCCAGCAGTCCAAGCGGGAGGGCCGCCTACGAGCAGTACTTC

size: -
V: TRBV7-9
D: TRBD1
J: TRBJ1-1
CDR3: CASSLDRGGLDTEAFF
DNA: TGTGCCAGCAGCTTGGACAGGGGAGGGCTTGACACTGAAGCTTTCTTT

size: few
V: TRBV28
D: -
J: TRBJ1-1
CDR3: CATKQGSSEAFF
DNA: TGTGCCACTAAACAGGGTTCCTCTGAAGCTTTCTTT

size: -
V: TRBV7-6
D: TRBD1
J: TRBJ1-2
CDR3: CASSLLGDRGGYTF
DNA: TGTGCCAGCAGCTTATTGGGGGACAGGGGTGGCTACACCTTC

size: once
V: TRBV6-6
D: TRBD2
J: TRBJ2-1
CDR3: CASTPLSGGYNEQFF
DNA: TGTGCCAGTACCCCCTTGAGCGGGGGATACAATGAGCAGTTCTTC

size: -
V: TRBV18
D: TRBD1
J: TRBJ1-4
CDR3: CASSSDRIGEKLFF
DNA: TGTGCCAGCTCATCGGACAGGATAGGTGAAAAACTGTTTTTT

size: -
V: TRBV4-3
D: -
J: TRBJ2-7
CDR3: CASSQERQAYEQYF
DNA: TGCGCCAGCAGCCAAGAGAGACAGGCCTACGAGCAGTACTTC

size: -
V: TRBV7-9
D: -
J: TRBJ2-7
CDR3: CASSHRQSSSYEQYF
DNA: TGTGCCAGCAGCCATCGACAGTCCTCCTCCTACGAGCAGTACTTC

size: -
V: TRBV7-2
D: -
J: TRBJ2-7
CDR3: CASSSNSGTYEQYF
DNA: TGTGCCAGCAGCTCAAATAGCGGAACCTACGAGCAGTACTTC

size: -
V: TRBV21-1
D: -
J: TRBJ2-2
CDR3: CASSEQRTGANTGELFF
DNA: TGTGCCAGCAGCGAGCAAAGGACAGGGGCCAACACCGGGGAGCTGTTTTTT

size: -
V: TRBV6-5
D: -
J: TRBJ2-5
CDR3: CASSTGGGWETQYF
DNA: TGTGCCAGCAGTACTGGGGGGGGCTGGGAGACCCAGTACTTC

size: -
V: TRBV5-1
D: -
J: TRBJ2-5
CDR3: CASSLWRGQTGGEAQYF
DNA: TGCGCCAGCAGCCTATGGAGGGGACAGACCGGCGGAGAAGCCCAGTACTTC

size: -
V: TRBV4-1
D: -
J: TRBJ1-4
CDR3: CASSQEGRDNEKLFF
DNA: TGCGCCAGCAGCCAAGAAGGCAGGGATAATGAAAAACTGTTTTTT

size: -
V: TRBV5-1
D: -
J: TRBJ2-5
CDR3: CASSLLAGAQETQYF
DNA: TGCGCCAGCAGCTTGCTCGCTGGGGCACAAGAGACCCAGTACTTC

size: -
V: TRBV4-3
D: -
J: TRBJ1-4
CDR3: CASSQGVSPTNEKLFF
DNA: TGCGCCAGCAGCCAAGGTGTCTCCCCAACTAATGAAAAACTGTTTTTT

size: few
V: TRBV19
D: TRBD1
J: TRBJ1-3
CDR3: CASRDRGLAGNTIYF
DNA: TGTGCCAGTAGGGACAGGGGGCTGGCTGGAAACACCATATATTTT